Listed here is a single TCR beta chain. Sequenced by immunoSEQ multiplex PCR; TCRdb stores in-frame clones only, minus some. The sample carries approximately 100,000 clones, approximately 86% recorded once. This specimen belongs to a study of control samples from healthy donors and cancer patients. This CDR3 region has 15 residues. V was trimmed by 5 bases and J by 3 bases, leaving 16 bases between them. Germline V gene lookup returns CDR1 LGHNT and CDR2 FRNRAP. The sequence came from a young man in good health. The chain joins TRBV12-5 to TRBJ1-1, with D perhaps TRBD1 (6 bases). Material: blood. CDR3: CASGPKQGVDTEAFF. CDR3 DNA: TGTGCTAGTGGTCCAAAACAGGGAGTGGACACTGAAGCTTTCTTT.